The present TCR beta chain was sequenced within a study of cytotoxic CD8 clonotypes in ibrutinib-treated CLL. Study conclusions and caveats: T-cell clonality at baseline went above that of age-matched healthy donors and rose and fell with circulating CD8+ T-cell counts.

Method: immunoSEQ multiplex PCR; TCRdb's copy keeps in-frame clones and lacks some. There are 250,000 or so clones in the sample; 70% occur only once, and less than 20% lies in the top ten. As for this clone: Its antigen is not known.

The CDR3 extends over 13 amino acids. The V gene's germline CDR1 is MDHEN and CDR2 SYDVKM. The V and J ends lost 5 bases and 8 bases respectively, with 15 bases between them. The sequence derives from a human donor with chronic lymphocytic leukemia. This material consisted of PBMCs, taken after 24 months of ibrutinib treatment. The chain recombines TRBV28 with TRBJ1-2; D call uncertain. The CDR3 protein is CASSLGPRRGYTF. The CDR3 nucleotides are TGTGCCAGCAGTCTAGGACCACGGCGGGGCTACACCTTC.